These 14 T cell receptor beta chains share one sample of origin, sequenced in a study of CD8+CD57+ T cells in acquired aplastic anemia. Researchers used genomic DNA as the template to profile TCR beta VDJ and CDR3. TCRdb independently ran MiXCR on the reads; one entry per CDR3 protein. The data hold 95,000 to 150,000 distinct CDR3 sequences, with under 65% observed a single time. The sequenced patients had an expansion of CD8+CD57+ cells seen by flow cytometry. Sequencing used sorted CD4+, CD8+, or CD8+CD57+ T cells (not recorded which) from PBMCs. These receptors were collected from a human donor with aplastic anemia.

V is TRBV20-1 and J is TRBJ1-1, with D maybe TRBD1 (5 bases). The CDR3 spans 13 residues. V gave up 4 bases and J gave up 1 base, with 10 bases separating them. From germline, CDR1 is DFQATT and CDR2 SNEGSKA (reference sequence). CDR3 loop: CSAMGPANTEAFF. CDR3 bases: TGCAGTGCTATGGGACCCGCGAACACTGAAGCTTTCTTT.

This clonotype was detected only a few times. This sequence joins TRBV7-6 and TRBJ2-3; 8 nucleotides line up with TRBD1. Germline CDR1 reads SGHVS; CDR2 reads FNYEAQ. J gave up 2 bases and V 3 bases, and 7 bases lay outside the gene matches. The CDR3 runs to 16 residues. The CDR3 nucleotides are TGTGCCAGCAGCTTTACGACAGGGGACTTCACAGATACGCAGTATTTT. This sequence encodes CASSFTTGDFTDTQYF.

The rearrangement joins TRBV25-1 to TRBJ2-5, with 8 bases that match TRBD2. Germline CDR1 is MGHDK and CDR2 is SYGVNS. The CDR3 runs 16 residues. The trim removed 7 bases at V and 0 bases at J, leaving 10 bases unmatched. The CDR3 coding sequence is TGTGCCAGCAACAGAAGCGGGGGCCGTGACCAAGAGACCCAGTACTTC. Protein product: CASNRSGGRDQETQYF.

The chain combines TRBV2 with TRBJ1-1; D not resolved. This CDR3 contains 15 residues. The ends were cut back, 6 bases at V and 1 base at J, with 15 bases in the middle. CDR1 SNHLY and CDR2 FYNNEI come from the germline V gene. This CDR3 reads CASSEQPRRNTEAFF. The CDR3 region has the DNA TGTGCCAGCAGCGAACAACCTAGGAGGAACACTGAAGCTTTCTTT. Full variable domain (rest looked up from reference TRBV2 and TRBJ1-1): EPEVTQTPSHQVTQMGQEVILRCVPISNHLYFYWYRQILGQKVEFLVSFYNNEISEKSEIFDDQFSVERPDGSNFTLKIRSTKLEDSAMYFCASSEQPRRNTEAFFGQGTRLTVV.

This clonotype was found many times. CDR3 nucleotide sequence: TGTGCCAGTAGTATCGGGGTGAGCGGTCAGCCCCAGCATTTT. This translates into CASSIGVSGQPQHF. V usage is TRBV19 and J usage is TRBJ1-5; no clear D. With 3 bases removed from V and 6 bases from J, the gap between germline ends came to 12 bases. Germline V gene lookup returns CDR1 LNHDA and CDR2 SQIVND (reference sequence). The CDR3 is 14 residues long. Full variable domain (remainder filled in from reference TRBV19 and TRBJ1-5): DGGITQSPKYLFRKEGQNVTLSCEQNLNHDAMYWYRQDPGQGLRLIYYSQIVNDFQKGDIAEGYSVSREKKESFPLTVTSAQKNPTAFYLCASSIGVSGQPQHFGDGTRLSIL.

This clonotype was observed a few times. The V and J genes are TRBV27 and TRBJ2-7; 11 bases match TRBD2. CDR3 size: 15 residues. Germline trimming cut 4 bases from V and 4 bases from J; bases unmatched to any gene: 6. The germline CDR1 and CDR2 sequences are MNHEY and SMNVEV (reference sequence). The chain's CDR3 is CASSSPPSGRYEQYF. The CDR3 DNA reads as TGTGCCAGCAGTTCGCCCCCTAGCGGGAGGTACGAGCAGTACTTC.

The genes are TRBV12-3 or TRBV12-4 and TRBJ1-2, with 7 bases identical to TRBD1. The CDR3 totals 13 residues. V lost 4 bases to trimming and J lost 4 bases; unmatched junction nucleotides: 3. CDR3 nucleotide sequence: TGTGCCAGCAGTTGGGGACAGAGCTATGGCTACACCTTC. Translated, it gives CASSWGQSYGYTF.

This clonotype was counted ten times or more. The rearrangement uses TRBV15 and TRBJ2-1; D assignment may be TRBD1 or TRBD2 (6 bases each). The CDR3 spans 15 residues. V was shortened by 5 bases and J by 9 bases, with 20 bases between the two germline ends. Looked up from germline, CDR1 is LNHNV and CDR2 is YYDKDF (reference sequence). The CDR3 sequence is CATSPDRLEGSEQFF. Here the CDR3 DNA reads TGTGCCACCAGCCCCGACAGGTTGGAGGGGAGTGAGCAGTTCTTC.

The chain carries TRBV2 and TRBJ1-4, with 7 bases aligning to TRBD1. The V gene's germline CDR1 is SNHLY and CDR2 FYNNEI. The CDR3 contains 15 residues. J gave up 5 bases and V 4 bases, and 7 bases lay outside the gene matches. The CDR3 nucleotides read TGTGCCAGCAGTGGACAGGGCGGGGGAAATGAAAAACTGTTTTTT. This translates into CASSGQGGGNEKLFF.

The rearrangement links TRBV7-9 to TRBJ2-7; no definite D call. The CDR3 runs to 13 residues. Trimming removed 7 bases at V and 6 bases at J, with 16 bases between. CDR1 SEHNR and CDR2 FQNEAQ come from the germline V gene (reference sequence). The CDR3 DNA is TGTGCCAGCACCCAAACCGTCGCGGTCGAGCAGTACTTC. Amino acid sequence: CASTQTVAVEQYF.

This clonotype was seen ten or more times. The gene calls are TRBV2 and TRBJ2-7; D is ambiguous. The germline V and J ends were trimmed by 7 bases and 2 bases, with 9 bases remaining between them. Germline CDR1 is SNHLY and CDR2 is FYNNEI. The CDR3 spans 12 residues. The CDR3 nucleotides are TGTGCCAGCATTAGAAGAACCTACGAGCAGTACTTC. It translates to CASIRRTYEQYF.

The J gene is TRBJ1-1, the V gene TRBV25-1, with D possibly being TRBD1 (6 bases). The CDR3 consists of 12 residues. The ends were cut back, 8 bases at V and 10 bases at J, with 17 bases in the middle. Germline CDR1 MGHDK, CDR2 SYGVNS. The CDR3 region is CASGERTALAFF. The CDR3, as DNA: TGTGCCAGCGGGGAGAGGACAGCCCTAGCTTTCTTT.

This clonotype was seen a handful of times. The rearrangement uses TRBV12-5 and TRBJ2-5; no clear D gene. This CDR3 spans 16 amino acids. V gave up 5 bases and J gave up 1 base, with 17 bases separating them. Germline CDR1 is LGHNT and CDR2 is FRNRAP. The DNA of the CDR3 is TGTGCTAGTGGTGTAACACCCAGATTCGGCCAAGAGACCCAGTACTTC. Translation: CASGVTPRFGQETQYF.

This clonotype was seen more than once but under ten times. The chain's CDR3 is CSAVRGTSNEQYF. In DNA, the CDR3 is TGCAGTGCTGTGAGGGGGACTAGCAACGAGCAGTACTTC. The gene calls are TRBV20-1 and TRBJ2-7, with 9 bases identical to TRBD2. Germline V gene lookup returns CDR1 DFQATT and CDR2 SNEGSKA (reference sequence). The CDR3 totals 13 residues. V lost 5 bases, J lost 5 bases, and 7 bases stayed unmatched.